Presented here are 8 T cell receptor beta chains from one specimen sequenced in a study of vaccination and CD4 T cells after COVID-19. Which antigens these TCRs recognize remains unknown. Treatment reported: roughly 10-day PBMC culture with coronavirus spike peptide pools or control peptides (ViraFEST assay). Sequence data for DNA of cultured CD4+ T cells were generated by the Oncomine TCR Beta short-read assay. In TCRdb, the PCR reads were re-called with MiXCR into one record per CDR3 protein. The top ten hold 20% to 30% of the sample, which has about 12,000 distinct CDR3 sequences, approximately 53% seen once. Sequenced: CD4+ T cells from blood, cultured in vitro. These receptor sequences come from a human donor who had recovered from COVID-19.

This clonotype was counted only a few times. The chain links TRBV18 to TRBJ1-5; 10 nucleotides align to TRBD1. This CDR3 has 15 amino acids. Germline V gene sequence: CDR1 KGHSH, CDR2 LQKENI. V trimming: 6 bases; J trimming: 6 bases; junction bases outside the gene matches: 8. In nucleotides, the CDR3 is TGTGCCAGCTCTTCCGACAGGGGGCGGAGTCAGCCCCAGCATTTT. This sequence encodes CASSSDRGRSQPQHF. Filled out from reference TRBV18 and TRBJ1-5, the complete variable domain reads NAGVMQNPRHLVRRRGQEARLRCSPMKGHSHVYWYRQLPEEGLKFMVYLQKENIIDESGMPKERFSAEFPKEGPSILRIQQVVRGDSAAYFCASSSDRGRSQPQHFGDGTRLSIL.

Here the CDR3 DNA reads TGTGCCAGCAGCTTAGAAGGAGCGGTGCAGTTCTTC. Translated, it gives CASSLEGAVQFF. The V and J genes are TRBV7-9 and TRBJ2-1, with a weak D call TRBD2 (5 bases). V was cut by 1 base and J by 12 bases, with 10 bases left in between. There are 12 residues in the CDR3. From germline, CDR1 is SEHNR and CDR2 FQNEAQ (reference sequence).

The CDR3 protein is CASSYRTGHQPQHF. In DNA, the CDR3 is TGTGCCAGCAGTTATCGGACAGGGCATCAGCCCCAGCATTTT. This rearrangement joins TRBV6-5 to TRBJ1-5; 8 positions agree with TRBD1. Germline CDR1 and CDR2: MNHEY and SVGAGI. The CDR3 contains 14 residues. V was pared by 3 bases and J by 5 bases, with 3 bases of the junction left unmatched.

On this clonotype itself: Compared with germline, one end of the junction differs, possibly owing to a read error. V and J are TRBV7-7 and TRBJ2-2; TRBD2 matches 7 bases. CDR1 SSHAT and CDR2 FNYEAQ come from the germline V gene (reference sequence). This CDR3 spans 13 amino acids. The CDR3 DNA follows: TGTGCTAGCAGCTTAGCGGGTGACGGGGAGCTGTTTTTT. It codes for CASSLAGDGELFF.

The chain couples TRBV20-1 to TRBJ1-2, with D maybe TRBD1 (6 bases). The CDR3 sequence is 15 residues long. Per the germline V gene, CDR1 is DFQATT and CDR2 is SNEGSKA (reference sequence). V was trimmed by 5 bases and J by 0 bases, leaving 16 bases between them. The CDR3 bases are TGCAGTGCTCCGGACAGCCGAACCTCTAACTATGGCTACACCTTC. Amino acid sequence: CSAPDSRTSNYGYTF.

This chain links TRBV5-3 with TRBJ2-3; TRBD2 aligns across 7 bases. TRBV5-3 is reported as an ORF; its role is uncertain. The CDR3 spans 15 residues. With 3 bases clipped from V and 6 bases from J, the junction kept 10 bases outside the gene matches. The CDR3 loop is CARSSTSVGSDTQYF. The CDR3 bases are TGTGCCAGAAGCTCAACTAGCGTGGGGTCCGATACGCAGTATTTT.

The chain carries TRBV6-5 and TRBJ1-5; no clear D. Trimming cost V 4 bases and J 7 bases, with 14 bases left between them. The CDR3 runs 14 residues. Germline loops: CDR1 MNHEY, CDR2 SVGAGI. CDR3 sequence reads: CASSSLGALQPQHF. CDR3 nucleotides: TGTGCCAGCAGTTCCCTGGGAGCCCTACAGCCCCAGCATTTT.

This chain connects TRBV20-1 to TRBJ2-5; the D is unclear. Trimming took 7 bases from V and 0 from J, leaving 9 bases between them. The CDR3 length is 12 residues. Germline V gene data show CDR1 as DFQATT and CDR2 as SNEGSKA (reference sequence). CDR3 protein: CSVPSHQETQYF. CDR3 sequence (DNA): TGCAGTGTTCCGTCTCACCAAGAGACCCAGTACTTC.